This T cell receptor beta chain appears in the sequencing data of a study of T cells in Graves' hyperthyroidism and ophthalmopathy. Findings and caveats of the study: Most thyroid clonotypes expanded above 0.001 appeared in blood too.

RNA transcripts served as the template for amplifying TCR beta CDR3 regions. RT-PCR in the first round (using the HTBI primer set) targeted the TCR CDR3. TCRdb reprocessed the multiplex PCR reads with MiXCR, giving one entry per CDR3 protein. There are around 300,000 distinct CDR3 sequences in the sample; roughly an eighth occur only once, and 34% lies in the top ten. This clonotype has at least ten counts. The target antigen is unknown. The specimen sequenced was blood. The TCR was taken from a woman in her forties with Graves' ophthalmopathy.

The CDR3 sequence is CASSDPGRYTEAFF. CDR3 in DNA: TGTGCCAGCAGTGACCCGGGACGCTACACTGAAGCTTTCTTT. The rearrangement joins TRBV6-1 to TRBJ1-1; the D gene is possibly TRBD1 (5 bases). Trimming took off 3 bases at V and 3 bases at J, with 11 bases between the two ends. The CDR3 is made up of 14 amino acids. Germline V gene lookup returns CDR1 MNHNS and CDR2 SASEGT.